This T cell receptor (beta chain) was captured in a study of blood T cell repertoires in COVID-19. Overall study: Donors in the United States, Italy and Spain gave samples during acute or convalescent COVID-19. T cells, B-cell-depleted T cells, or PBMCs provided the cDNA or gDNA that served as material.

Per the original data handling: Amplification from reference gene primers served as the basis for estimated nucleated cell counts. Measured with immunoSEQ multiplex PCR; TCRdb has only the in-frame clones, and not every one. V and J calls and clone size are as listed in that table; D and trimming were resolved from the DNA. The sample records approximately 75,000 clones, 70% to 85% being singletons. Germline V gives CDR1 SGHNT, CDR2 YENEEA. V lost 7 bases and J lost 14; bases outside the gene matches: 16. This CDR3 is 14 amino acids long. The sequenced sample was peripheral blood. J is TRBJ1-4 and V is TRBV11-3; 7 nucleotides line up with TRBD1. This receptor was identified in a woman between 50 and 59 years old with acute or convalescent COVID-19. The CDR3 sequence: CASTRDSYSVLLFF. CDR3 nucleotide sequence: TGTGCCAGCACGCGGGACAGCTACTCTGTCTTGCTGTTTTTT. Together with reference TRBV11-3 and TRBJ1-4, the CDR3 gives the full variable domain: EAGVVQSPRYKIIEKKQPVAFWCNPISGHNTLYWYLQNLGQGPELLIRYENEEAVDDSQLPKDRFSAERLKGVDSTLKIQPAELGDSAVYLCASTRDSYSVLLFFGSGTQLSVL.